Below, 20 T cell receptor beta chains from the same sample are listed, as sequenced in a study of regulatory dendritic cells for organ transplantation. Assay: immunoSEQ multiplex PCR; the TCRdb copy retains only in-frame clones and omits some. The sample holds 20,000 to 25,000 clones, approximately 85% seen once. These receptors have no known antigen. Sorted subsets were CFSE-labeled and cultured approximately 5 days with allogeneic dendritic cells. Specimen: naive CD4+ T cells from blood cultured with regulatory dendritic cells. Subset of the sample: CD45RA+ naive T cells. The receptors were sampled from a human donor in good health.

This clone was seen more than once but under ten times. The chain recombines TRBV25-1 with TRBJ1-3; D might be TRBD1 (5 bases). Germline V CDR1 and CDR2: MGHDK, SYGVNS. The CDR3 sequence is 17 residues long. V lost 0 bases to trimming and J lost 0 bases, with 12 bases between them. CDR3 sequence reads: CASSEYGGEASGNTIYF. The DNA for the CDR3 is TGTGCCAGCAGTGAATATGGAGGGGAGGCCTCTGGAAACACCATATATTTT. Based on the CDR3 plus reference TRBV25-1 and TRBJ1-3, the full variable domain is EADIYQTPRYLVIGTGKKITLECSQTMGHDKMYWYQQDPGMELHLIHYSYGVNSTEKGDLSSESTVSRIRTEHFPLTLESARPSHTSQYLCASSEYGGEASGNTIYFGEGSWLTVV.

The J gene is TRBJ2-5, the V gene TRBV7-2; TRBD1 might be the D (8 bases). This CDR3 region has 14 residues. The germline V gene has CDR1 SGHTA and CDR2 FQGNSA. Trimming left V 4 bases short and J 1 base short, with 10 bases between. The CDR3 nucleotides read TGTGCCAGCAGCTACAGGGGGGGCCAAGAGACCCAGTACTTC. It specifies CASSYRGGQETQYF.

The chain couples TRBV19 to TRBJ1-4, with a tentative D call TRBD1 (6 bases). Between the trimmed V and J ends, which lost 5 bases and 3 bases, there was a span of 19 bases. CDR3 size: 17 residues. The germline gives CDR1 LNHDA, CDR2 SQIVND (reference sequence). The CDR3 sequence: CASSLTGSRRANEKLFF. The CDR3 DNA is TGTGCCAGTAGTTTAACAGGGTCCCGGCGCGCTAATGAAAAACTGTTTTTT.

The table lists this clone with a few counts. For the CDR3, the DNA is TGTGCCTGGAGCCAAAGCTTAGGGCCCCAGCATTTT. Translating it yields CAWSQSLGPQHF. This rearrangement joins TRBV30 to TRBJ1-5; D unresolved. V was pared by 3 bases and J by 9 bases, with 12 bases between. CDR1 is GTSNPN and CDR2 is SVGIG in the germline V gene (reference sequence). This CDR3 is 12 amino acids long.

This clone was counted a single time. This chain's CDR3 is CASSREEGGWGSNQPQHF. For the CDR3, the DNA is TGTGCCAGCAGTCGTGAAGAAGGGGGCTGGGGAAGCAATCAGCCCCAGCATTTT. V usage is TRBV28 and J usage is TRBJ1-5; 7 bases line up with TRBD1. J gave up 1 base and V 5 bases, and 14 bases lay outside the gene matches. CDR1 is MDHEN and CDR2 is SYDVKM in the germline V gene. CDR3 size: 18 residues.

The V call is TRBV2, the J call TRBJ2-3, with a weak D call TRBD1 (5 bases). The CDR3 contains 15 residues. Trimming took off 8 bases at V and 2 bases at J, with 17 bases between the two ends. Germline-derived CDR1 and CDR2 are SNHLY and FYNNEI. CDR3 nucleotide sequence: TGTGCCAGCTCGACAAGGGGTGGCCACACAGATACGCAGTATTTT. This gives the protein CASSTRGGHTDTQYF.

This chain links TRBV6-4 with TRBJ2-5; TRBD2 aligns across 8 bases. This CDR3 contains 16 residues. The germline V gene encodes CDR1 MRHNA and CDR2 SNTAGT. V lost 2 bases, J lost 1 base, and 6 bases stayed unmatched. CDR3 loop: CASSDRRTSTQETQYF. CDR3 in DNA: TGTGCCAGCAGTGACCGCAGGACTAGCACCCAAGAGACCCAGTACTTC.

This clone was seen a handful of times. The J gene is TRBJ1-1, the V gene TRBV18; D is undetermined. The CDR3 is 14 amino acids. Trimming cost V 3 bases and J 0 bases, with 8 bases left between them. Germline-derived CDR1 and CDR2 are KGHSH and LQKENI. CDR3 DNA sequence: TGTGCCAGCTCACCGCAAGAGGTGAACACTGAAGCTTTCTTT. Translated: CASSPQEVNTEAFF.

The chain recombines TRBV28 with TRBJ2-7; 11 bases are shared with TRBD1. J was trimmed by 9 bases and V by 7 bases; bases with no gene match: 14. From germline, CDR1 is MDHEN and CDR2 SYDVKM. The CDR3 contains 15 residues. The CDR3, as DNA: TGTGCCAGCACTACCGGCGGGACAGGGGGGCGAGGGCAGTACTTC. Translating it yields CASTTGGTGGRGQYF.

The chain combines TRBV18 with TRBJ2-7; TRBD1 matches at 8 bases. J lost 1 base, V lost 3 bases, and 20 bases had no gene match. Germline CDR1 reads KGHSH; CDR2 reads LQKENI. CDR3 length: 20 amino acids. CDR3 amino acids: CASSPIRVRQGTSLSYEQYF. CDR3 DNA: TGTGCCAGCTCACCTATCAGGGTAAGACAGGGGACCTCACTGTCCTACGAGCAGTACTTC.

This chain links TRBV7-2 with TRBJ2-2, with 9 bases identical to TRBD2. The ends lost 5 bases at V and 1 base at J; junction bases unmatched: 5. The CDR3 covers 16 residues. Germline values: CDR1 SGHTA, CDR2 FQGNSA. The CDR3 is CASSKRLAENTGELFF. CDR3 DNA sequence: TGTGCCAGCAGCAAAAGACTAGCGGAGAACACCGGGGAGCTGTTTTTT.

This chain uses TRBV7-3 with TRBJ1-1; TRBD1 aligns across 8 bases. CDR3 length equals 14 residues. Losses at the gene ends were 5 bases for V and 4 bases for J; bases not matched to a gene: 6. The germline V gene has CDR1 SGHTA and CDR2 FQGTGA. The CDR3 nucleotides are TGTGCCAGCAGCCGCGGACAGGGATTCACTGAAGCTTTCTTT. The encoded protein is CASSRGQGFTEAFF.

This clone was counted a single time. The chain links TRBV11-2 to TRBJ2-1; TRBD2 matches 7 bases. Trimming removed 1 base from V and 6 bases from J; junction bases left unmatched: 12. Germline V gene sequence: CDR1 SGHAT, CDR2 FQNNGV. This CDR3 has 17 amino acids. CDR3 bases: TGTGCCAGCAGCTTAGTATGGTCTAGCGCGGGGGTCAATGAGCAGTTCTTC. It translates to CASSLVWSSAGVNEQFF. Full variable domain (remainder filled in from reference TRBV11-2 and TRBJ2-1): EAGVAQSPRYKIIEKRQSVAFWCNPISGHATLYWYQQILGQGPKLLIQFQNNGVVDDSQLPKDRFSAERLKGVDSTLKIQPAKLEDSAVYLCASSLVWSSAGVNEQFFGPGTRLTVL.

The count of this clone is one. The CDR3 spells CASSVRLFREPTNEKLFF. The CDR3 DNA reads TGTGCCAGCAGTGTACGGTTGTTTAGGGAGCCGACTAATGAAAAACTGTTTTTT. V gene TRBV25-1 combines with J gene TRBJ1-4; no reliable D call. Trimming removed 4 bases at V and 2 bases at J, with 20 bases between. This CDR3 has 18 amino acids. Germline V lookup: CDR1 MGHDK, CDR2 SYGVNS.

The chain carries TRBV30 and TRBJ1-2; 9 nucleotides line up with TRBD1. The germline V gene has CDR1 GTSNPN and CDR2 SVGIG (reference sequence). CDR3 length: 14 residues. With V trimmed by 0 bases and J by 7 bases, 6 bases remained unmatched. The CDR3 loop reads CAWSVGTGYSGYTF. CDR3 DNA sequence: TGTGCCTGGAGTGTAGGGACAGGGTATAGTGGCTACACCTTC.

In this sample, this clone turned up once. At one end the junction does not follow the germline gene, possibly because of a read error. The genes are TRBV7-7 and TRBJ1-2; D call uncertain. The V gene's germline CDR1 is SSHAT and CDR2 FNYEAQ (reference sequence). The CDR3 totals 19 residues. This chain's CDR3 is CASSAWPAAHREVNYGYTF. The CDR3 nucleotides are TGTGCTAGCAGCGCTTGGCCTGCGGCTCATCGGGAAGTTAACTATGGCTACACCTTC.

Of note for this clone: One end of the junction fails to match germline, which may point to a read error. The chain uses TRBV7-9 and TRBJ1-2; 7 positions match TRBD1. The V gene's germline CDR1 is SEHNR and CDR2 FQNEAQ (reference sequence). This CDR3 spans 14 amino acids. The CDR3: CAGSPRTGPLGYTF. The CDR3 region has the DNA TGTGCCGGCAGCCCCCGGACAGGCCCCTTGGGCTACACCTTC.

J is TRBJ2-3 and V is TRBV7-3, with 7 bases identical to TRBD2. With V trimmed by 5 bases and J by 0 bases, 2 bases remained unmatched. CDR3 length equals 14 residues. Looked up from germline, CDR1 is SGHTA and CDR2 is FQGTGA. DNA of the CDR3: TGTGCCAGCAGCCCGACTAGCAGCACAGATACGCAGTATTTT. It specifies CASSPTSSTDTQYF.

The gene calls are TRBV7-2 and TRBJ1-1, with D tentatively TRBD1 (6 bases). Trimming shortened V by 5 bases and J by 6 bases, and 25 bases separated the two germline ends. The germline V gene has CDR1 SGHTA and CDR2 FQGNSA. There are 17 residues in the CDR3. Here the CDR3 DNA reads TGTGCCAGCAGCATTATACGAGGGGGGGACTCTTTACCTGAAGCTTTCTTT. Translated, it gives CASSIIRGGDSLPEAFF.

The CDR3 DNA sequence: TGTGCCAGCAGTTACTCGAGTAGCGGGACAAACCTCTACGAGCAGTACTTC. The encoded protein is CASSYSSSGTNLYEQYF. The chain couples TRBV6-7 to TRBJ2-5; 8 bases fit TRBD2. The J call may be in error: the DNA end matches TRBJ2-7 better. Being an ORF, TRBV6-7 has a function that is uncertain. The CDR3 has 17 amino acids.